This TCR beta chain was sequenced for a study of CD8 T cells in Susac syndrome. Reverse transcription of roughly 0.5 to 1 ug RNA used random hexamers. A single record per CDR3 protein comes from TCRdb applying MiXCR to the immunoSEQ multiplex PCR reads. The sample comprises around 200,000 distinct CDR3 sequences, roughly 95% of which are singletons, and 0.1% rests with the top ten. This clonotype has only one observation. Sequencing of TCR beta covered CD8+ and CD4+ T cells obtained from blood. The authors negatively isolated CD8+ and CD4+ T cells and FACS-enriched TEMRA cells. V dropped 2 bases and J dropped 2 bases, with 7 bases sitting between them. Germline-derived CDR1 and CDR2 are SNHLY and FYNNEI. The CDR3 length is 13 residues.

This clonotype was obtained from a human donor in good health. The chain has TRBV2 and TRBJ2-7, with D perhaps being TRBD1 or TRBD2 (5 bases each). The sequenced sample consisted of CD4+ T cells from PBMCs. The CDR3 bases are TGTGCCAGCAGTGAACAGGGACCCTACGAGCAGTACTTC. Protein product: CASSEQGPYEQYF. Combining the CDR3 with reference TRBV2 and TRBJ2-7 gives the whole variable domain EPEVTQTPSHQVTQMGQEVILRCVPISNHLYFYWYRQILGQKVEFLVSFYNNEISEKSEIFDDQFSVERPDGSNFTLKIRSTKLEDSAMYFCASSEQGPYEQYFGPGTRLTVT.